Following are 15 T cell receptor beta chains from one sample sequenced in a study of shared clonotypes between healthy human individuals. Profiling relied on immunoSEQ multiplex PCR, and the TCRdb table lists in-frame clones only, not all of them. The table has more than 2 million clones, 95% seen once. Sample: naive CD4+ T cells sorted from blood. The subset here: CD45RA+ positively selected. Receptors originate from a man between 18 and 35 years old in good health.

The V and J genes are TRBV25-1 and TRBJ1-3; 8 bases map to TRBD1. Germline loops: CDR1 MGHDK, CDR2 SYGVNS. The CDR3 has 16 amino acids. The J segment lost 4 bases and the V segment lost 1 base, leaving 6 bases of the junction unmatched. CDR3 residues: CASSESGGIGGNTIYF. DNA for the CDR3: TGTGCCAGCAGTGAATCAGGGGGCATTGGGGGAAACACCATATATTTT.

V is TRBV10-1 and J is TRBJ2-7; D remains unclear. This CDR3 contains 15 residues. Trimming shortened V by 0 bases and J by 6 bases, and 15 bases separated the two germline ends. Germline CDR1 WNHNN, CDR2 SYGVQD (reference sequence). Written as DNA, the CDR3 is TGCGCCAGCAGTGAGTCCTCAGGACCCTTCCTCGAGCAGTACTTC. Translation gives CASSESSGPFLEQYF.

V is TRBV11-1 and J is TRBJ2-5, with a tentative D call TRBD2 (5 bases). The CDR3 is made up of 14 amino acids. Germline V lookup: CDR1 SGHAT, CDR2 FQDESV (reference sequence). V gave up 5 bases and J gave up 4 bases, with 14 bases separating them. The CDR3 coding sequence is TGTGCCAGCAGCCCGGGATTTACAAGAGAGACCCAGTACTTC. It is translated as CASSPGFTRETQYF.

About this clone itself: This specimen includes other DNA sequences encoding the same CDR3. CDR3 DNA: TGTGCCTGGAGTGTACTATCGGATACGCAGTATTTT. This sequence encodes CAWSVLSDTQYF. J is TRBJ2-3 and V is TRBV30; no clear D. V shed 0 bases and J shed 6 bases, with 7 bases lying between them. Per germline, CDR1 GTSNPN and CDR2 SVGIG (reference sequence). The CDR3 is 12 residues long.

The chain joins TRBV5-6 to TRBJ2-3; D is ambiguous. The CDR3 has 15 amino acids. In germline, CDR1 is SGHDT, CDR2 YYEEEE. V was shortened by 5 bases and J by 0 bases, with 13 bases between the two germline ends. CDR3: CASRQAGSSTDTQYF. In DNA form, the CDR3 reads TGTGCCAGCAGGCAAGCCGGATCTAGCACAGATACGCAGTATTTT.

The chain combines TRBV11-2 with TRBJ2-7; 10 bases are a match to TRBD2. Trimming cost V 5 bases and J 1 base; bases outside gene matches: 8. The CDR3 covers 16 residues. The germline CDR1 and CDR2 sequences are SGHAT and FQNNGV. CDR3 in DNA: TGTGCCAGCAGCCCCGGGGCTAGCGGGAGTTCCTACGAGCAGTACTTC. This gives the protein CASSPGASGSSYEQYF. Using reference TRBV11-2 and TRBJ2-7 for the parts outside the CDR3, the full variable domain is EAGVAQSPRYKIIEKRQSVAFWCNPISGHATLYWYQQILGQGPKLLIQFQNNGVVDDSQLPKDRFSAERLKGVDSTLKIQPAKLEDSAVYLCASSPGASGSSYEQYFGPGTRLTVT.

V is TRBV30 and J is TRBJ1-5, with D unresolved. The germline V and J ends were trimmed by 4 bases and 7 bases, with 26 bases remaining between them. The CDR3 length is 17 residues. Germline V lookup: CDR1 GTSNPN, CDR2 SVGIG (reference sequence). Here the CDR3 reads CAWKWRRKVRASQPQHF. CDR3 coding DNA: TGTGCCTGGAAGTGGAGAAGGAAGGTAAGGGCCAGCCAGCCCCAGCATTTT. The full variable domain, completed using reference TRBV30 and TRBJ1-5, is SQTIHQWPATLVQPVGSPLSLECTVEGTSNPNLYWYRQAAGRGLQLLFYSVGIGQISSEVPQNLSASRPQDRQFILSSKKLLLSDSGFYLCAWKWRRKVRASQPQHFGDGTRLSIL.

The J gene is TRBJ2-4, the V gene TRBV5-1, with D possibly matching TRBD1 (6 bases). From germline, CDR1 is SGHRS and CDR2 YFSETQ. The length of the CDR3 is 15 residues. The V and J ends lost 0 bases and 0 bases respectively, with 7 bases between them. DNA of the CDR3: TGCGCCAGCAGCTTGGCAGGGGTAGCCAAAAACATTCAGTACTTC. Translated: CASSLAGVAKNIQYF.

J is TRBJ2-7 and V is TRBV5-6; 7 positions agree with TRBD1. CDR1 is SGHDT, CDR2 YYEEEE, per germline. V dropped 5 bases and J dropped 6; count of bases not matched to a gene: 11. There are 14 residues in the CDR3. The CDR3 sequence is CASSATGTGVEQYF. As DNA, the CDR3 is TGTGCCAGCAGTGCAACGGGAACAGGGGTCGAGCAGTACTTC.

The chain combines TRBV6-1 with TRBJ2-2, with 9 bases aligning to TRBD1. This CDR3 is 14 amino acids long. V lost 3 bases and J lost 7; bases outside the gene matches: 3. CDR1 is MNHNS and CDR2 is SASEGT in the germline V gene. DNA for the CDR3: TGTGCCAGCAGTGAGCGACAGGGGGTCGGGGAGCTGTTTTTT. It specifies CASSERQGVGELFF.

This chain connects TRBV29-1 to TRBJ2-3; no reliable D call. V lost 8 bases and J lost 6, with 6 bases in between. CDR1 is SQVTM and CDR2 is ANQGSEA in the germline V gene. The CDR3 extends over 9 amino acids. The DNA for the CDR3 is TGCAGCTTTGGGGATACGCAGTATTTT. This translates into CSFGDTQYF.

The chain uses TRBV21-1 and TRBJ1-6; TRBD1 is the table's D call, not checked against the DNA. TRBV21-1 is tagged as a pseudogene. The length of the CDR3 is 17 residues. CDR3 in DNA: TGTGCCAGCAGCAAAATCGGGACAGCGAATTATAATTCACCCCTCCACTTT. It specifies CASSKIGTANYNSPLHF.

The chain links TRBV5-1 to TRBJ2-5; D gene unclear. Trimming shortened V by 0 bases and J by 9 bases, and 15 bases separated the two germline ends. Germline CDR1 and CDR2: SGHRS and YFSETQ. CDR3 length equals 14 residues. CDR3 residues: CASSLVVTPAAQYF. As DNA, the CDR3 is TGCGCCAGCAGCTTGGTCGTGACGCCCGCGGCCCAGTACTTC.

On this clone itself: The sample holds other DNA sequences that translate to the same CDR3. The V and J genes are TRBV28 and TRBJ2-7; D remains unclear. From germline, CDR1 is MDHEN and CDR2 SYDVKM. This CDR3 is built from 12 residues. Trimming took 2 bases from V and 2 from J, leaving 4 bases between them. CDR3 region: CASSLRPYEQYF. The CDR3 DNA is TGTGCCAGCAGTTTAAGGCCCTACGAGCAGTACTTC.

This clone was observed a single time. The chain uses TRBV29-1 and TRBJ1-2; 7 bases map to TRBD1. Trimming at V came to 7 bases and at J to 3 bases, leaving 2 bases not matched to a gene. Germline CDR1 SQVTM, CDR2 ANQGSEA. The CDR3 has 11 amino acids. In nucleotides, the CDR3 is TGCAGCGCTGGACAGGACTATGGCTACACCTTC. The encoded protein is CSAGQDYGYTF.